These 26 T cell receptor beta chains were all obtained from the same sample, sequenced in a study of cytomegalovirus exposure and HLA in healthy donors. PCR used 60 Vbeta primers and 13 Jbeta primers. Sequencing was performed with immunoSEQ multiplex PCR; in TCRdb, only in-frame clones are kept and a portion is missing. Among some 170,000 clones listed, roughly 85% were seen once. What was sequenced was PBMCs. The source is a man aged 40-49 years in good health and CMV-seropositive.

This clone showed up just once. This rearrangement joins TRBV10-3 to TRBJ2-1, with no clear D. CDR3 size: 13 residues. V lost 10 bases and J lost 7, with 17 bases in between. Germline V lookup: CDR1 ENHRY, CDR2 SYGVKD. This chain's CDR3 is CATSTPASNEQFF. Written as DNA, the CDR3 is TGTGCCACCTCGACCCCAGCTAGTAATGAGCAGTTCTTC.

The rearrangement uses TRBV28 and TRBJ1-1, with D possibly being TRBD1 (5 bases). Germline CDR1 reads MDHEN; CDR2 reads SYDVKM. The V end was cut by 8 bases, the J end by 7 bases, with 14 bases between. The CDR3 is 12 amino acids. For the CDR3, the DNA is TGTGCCAGCGTGACGGCGGGGGGTGAAGCTTTCTTT. This sequence encodes CASVTAGGEAFF.

This clone was counted only a few times. The rearrangement links TRBV5-4 to TRBJ2-5, with D perhaps TRBD2 (6 bases). The ends were cut back, 4 bases at V and 2 bases at J, with 18 bases in the middle. This CDR3 comprises 16 residues. The germline V gene encodes CDR1 SGHNT and CDR2 YYREEE (reference sequence). CDR3 loop: CASSGGLGGIQETQYF. CDR3 DNA sequence: TGTGCCAGCAGCGGGGGACTGGGCGGGATACAAGAGACCCAGTACTTC.

V gene TRBV2 combines with J gene TRBJ2-2; tentative D call: TRBD2 (5 bases). Germline V gene data show CDR1 as SNHLY and CDR2 as FYNNEI. V lost 2 bases and J lost 5, with 9 bases in between. The length of the CDR3 is 14 residues. The CDR3 DNA sequence: TGTGCCAGCAGTGAACATGAGGGAACCGGGGAGCTGTTTTTT. This sequence encodes CASSEHEGTGELFF.

The rearrangement uses TRBV28 and TRBJ2-5; tentatively, D is TRBD2 (7 bases). The length of the CDR3 is 15 residues. Germline CDR1 and CDR2: MDHEN and SYDVKM. The V and J ends lost 6 bases and 4 bases respectively, with 18 bases between them. The CDR3 sequence is CASSPPGGWRETQYF. CDR3 sequence (DNA): TGTGCCAGCAGCCCGCCGGGGGGCTGGCGAGAGACCCAGTACTTC.

The rearrangement uses TRBV5-8 and TRBJ2-5; 7 nucleotides align to TRBD1. Judging by the DNA end, TRBJ2-7 fits better; the J call may be wrong. The germline V gene encodes CDR1 SGHTS and CDR2 YDEGEE. The CDR3 consists of 14 residues. The CDR3 region is CASSLGQGNYEQYF. Here the CDR3 DNA reads TGTGCCAGCAGCTTGGGACAGGGAAACTACGAGCAGTACTTC.

The rearrangement links TRBV7-2 to TRBJ2-3; D uncertain. V lost 8 bases and J lost 0, with 12 bases in between. The germline V gene encodes CDR1 SGHTA and CDR2 FQGNSA. This CDR3 contains 14 residues. CDR3 DNA: TGTGCCAGCGTACTCATGCGGAGCACAGATACGCAGTATTTT. It specifies CASVLMRSTDTQYF.

This clone was counted between two and nine times. The chain combines TRBV27 with TRBJ1-3; D perhaps matches TRBD1 (5 bases). The CDR3 length is 18 residues. The germline V and J ends were trimmed by 4 bases and 0 bases, with 19 bases remaining between them. Germline CDR1 MNHEY, CDR2 SMNVEV (reference sequence). The CDR3 sequence: CASSSHGGTLRSGNTIYF. Here the CDR3 DNA reads TGTGCCAGCAGTTCCCATGGGGGGACCCTTCGCTCTGGAAACACCATATATTTT.

The CDR3 DNA reads TGCGCCAGCAGCCAGTTTCCGTTTCCGGGACAGGGGGCTGCAGATACGCAGTATTTT. It specifies CASSQFPFPGQGAADTQYF. This sequence joins TRBV4-1 and TRBJ2-3; 12 nucleotides line up with TRBD1. J gave up 4 bases and V 3 bases, and 14 bases lay outside the gene matches. This CDR3 is built from 19 residues. CDR1 is MGHRA, CDR2 YSYEKL, per germline.

V is TRBV5-1 and J is TRBJ2-7; TRBD2 might be the D (5 bases). Germline V gene lookup returns CDR1 SGHRS and CDR2 YFSETQ. Trimming stripped 0 bases from V and 3 bases from J, with 10 bases between. The CDR3 sequence is 14 residues long. The CDR3 loop is CASSLGTGGYEQYF. As DNA, the CDR3 is TGCGCCAGCAGCTTGGGGACTGGCGGCTACGAGCAGTACTTC.

The rearrangement joins TRBV19 to TRBJ1-1; 8 positions agree with TRBD1. V lost 8 bases and J lost 1; bases outside the gene matches: 9. The CDR3 is made up of 15 amino acids. Germline V CDR1 and CDR2: LNHDA, SQIVND (reference sequence). As DNA, the CDR3 is TGTGCCAGTCTTGACAGGGGACGGAGGAACACTGAAGCTTTCTTT. This gives the protein CASLDRGRRNTEAFF.

This chain links TRBV11-1 with TRBJ1-2; 7 nucleotides agree with TRBD1. Germline V CDR1 and CDR2: SGHAT, FQDESV (reference sequence). This CDR3 is 14 amino acids long. V trimming: 5 bases; J trimming: 4 bases; junction bases outside the gene matches: 7. CDR3 residues: CASSHIQGTYGYTF. In DNA form, the CDR3 reads TGTGCCAGCAGCCACATACAGGGGACCTATGGCTACACCTTC.

V is TRBV5-1 and J is TRBJ2-7; 7 bases match TRBD1. Per the germline V gene, CDR1 is SGHRS and CDR2 is YFSETQ. The CDR3 runs to 15 residues. Trimming removed 3 bases from V and 2 bases from J; junction bases left unmatched: 8. The CDR3 protein is CASSSRQQGAYEQYF. CDR3 nucleotides: TGCGCCAGCAGCTCCCGCCAGCAGGGGGCCTACGAGCAGTACTTC.

This clone showed up just once. The V and J genes are TRBV5-1 and TRBJ1-1, with a tentative D call TRBD1 (6 bases). Germline CDR1 SGHRS, CDR2 YFSETQ. The CDR3 spans 14 residues. V lost 6 bases to trimming and J lost 4 bases, with 16 bases between them. The CDR3 protein is CASTGATGSTEAFF. For the CDR3, the DNA is TGCGCCAGCACCGGGGCAACAGGGTCCACTGAAGCTTTCTTT.

J is TRBJ2-7 and V is TRBV7-9; D uncertain. CDR3 length: 13 residues. Germline CDR1 reads SEHNR; CDR2 reads FQNEAQ (reference sequence). Trimming took 2 bases from V and 2 from J, leaving 7 bases between them. CDR3 in amino acids: CASSLPVPYEQYF. Written as DNA, the CDR3 is TGTGCCAGCAGCTTACCCGTCCCCTACGAGCAGTACTTC. The complete variable domain, with remaining parts taken from reference TRBV7-9 and TRBJ2-7, reads DTGVSQNPRHKITKRGQNVTFRCDPISEHNRLYWYRQTLGQGPEFLTYFQNEAQLEKSRLLSDRFSAERPKGSFSTLEIQRTEQGDSAMYLCASSLPVPYEQYFGPGTRLTVT.

V usage is TRBV6-1 and J usage is TRBJ2-7, with D unresolved. Trimming pared 0 bases from V and 5 bases from J, leaving 8 bases between. The CDR3 sequence is 13 residues long. The germline V gene has CDR1 MNHNS and CDR2 SASEGT. The CDR3 region is CASSEAPRNEQYF. Here the CDR3 DNA reads TGTGCCAGCAGTGAAGCCCCTAGGAACGAGCAGTACTTC.

The chain has TRBV6-1 and TRBJ2-2; 9 positions match TRBD2. Trimming removed 4 bases from V and 0 bases from J; junction bases left unmatched: 3. This CDR3 is built from 16 residues. Germline CDR1 and CDR2: MNHNS and SASEGT. Here the CDR3 reads CASSGVAGANTGELFF. In DNA form, the CDR3 reads TGTGCCAGCAGTGGGGTAGCGGGAGCGAACACCGGGGAGCTGTTTTTT.

V and J are TRBV9 and TRBJ1-5; no clear D. Germline V gene data show CDR1 as SGDLS and CDR2 as YYNGEE. Trimming shortened V by 0 bases and J by 5 bases, and 12 bases separated the two germline ends. CDR3 length: 15 amino acids. The CDR3 DNA reads TGTGCCAGCAGCGTAGACGGGGATACGTATCAGCCCCAGCATTTT. Its protein is CASSVDGDTYQPQHF.

To note about this clone: The same CDR3 also results from other DNA sequences found in this sample. V gene TRBV28 combines with J gene TRBJ1-4; D is unresolved. This CDR3 comprises 14 residues. With 4 bases removed from V and 9 bases from J, the gap between germline ends came to 15 bases. CDR1 MDHEN and CDR2 SYDVKM come from the germline V gene. The CDR3 region is CASSSTPTSQKLFF. The CDR3 DNA sequence: TGTGCCAGCAGTTCAACTCCCACCTCGCAAAAACTGTTTTTT.

This clone was observed once. The chain has TRBV18 and TRBJ2-6; D not resolved. V shed 3 bases and J shed 0 bases, with 6 bases lying between them. This CDR3 spans 15 amino acids. Germline loops: CDR1 KGHSH, CDR2 LQKENI. DNA of the CDR3: TGTGCCAGCTCACCCCAGTACTCTGGGGCCAACGTCCTGACTTTC. As protein: CASSPQYSGANVLTF.

The V call is TRBV9, the J call TRBJ2-2; 8 bases are a match to TRBD1. Germline CDR1 is SGDLS and CDR2 is YYNGEE. V trimming: 4 bases; J trimming: 6 bases; junction bases outside the gene matches: 8. The CDR3 extends over 15 amino acids. This CDR3 is CASSPGGRASGELFF. The CDR3 nucleotides are TGTGCCAGCAGCCCAGGGGGCAGGGCGTCCGGGGAGCTGTTTTTT.

The rearrangement links TRBV5-1 to TRBJ1-6, with 8 positions matching TRBD1. The CDR3 is 15 amino acids. CDR1 is SGHRS, CDR2 YFSETQ, per germline. V gave up 4 bases and J gave up 7 bases; unmatched junction bases: 7. CDR3 nucleotide sequence: TGCGCCAGCAGCCCTACGGGACAGGTGAATTCACCCCTCCACTTT. Residues: CASSPTGQVNSPLHF.

In DNA form, the CDR3 reads TGTGCCAGCAGTGAATACCAGGACACGTTGGGGCAGTTCTTC. Its translation: CASSEYQDTLGQFF. The genes are TRBV25-1 and TRBJ2-1; tentatively, D is TRBD1 (5 bases). Trimming shortened V by 0 bases and J by 12 bases, and 15 bases separated the two germline ends. From germline, CDR1 is MGHDK and CDR2 SYGVNS. This CDR3 spans 14 amino acids.

The table lists this clone with a count of one. V usage is TRBV19 and J usage is TRBJ2-1; tentatively, D is TRBD2 (6 bases). CDR3 length: 15 residues. Trimming took off 3 bases at V and 3 bases at J, with 12 bases between the two ends. The V gene's germline CDR1 is LNHDA and CDR2 SQIVND (reference sequence). The CDR3 loop is CASSIGGTGYNEQFF. Here the CDR3 DNA reads TGTGCCAGTAGTATTGGGGGGACTGGCTACAATGAGCAGTTCTTC.

This chain links TRBV2 with TRBJ2-2, with 11 bases fitting TRBD2. The CDR3 spans 21 residues. Unmatched junction bases numbered 22, after V lost 7 bases and J lost 3 bases. The germline V gene encodes CDR1 SNHLY and CDR2 FYNNEI. The CDR3 protein is CASKGSDSGLAERRDTGELFF. The CDR3 coding sequence is TGTGCCAGCAAGGGTAGTGATTCGGGACTAGCGGAAAGAAGAGACACCGGGGAGCTGTTTTTT.

This clone occurred once. The chain is built from TRBV10-3 and TRBJ2-7; perhaps TRBD2 as D (6 bases). The CDR3 is 13 residues long. Between the trimmed V and J ends, which lost 7 bases and 5 bases, there was a span of 15 bases. The germline CDR1 and CDR2 sequences are ENHRY and SYGVKD. The DNA for the CDR3 is TGTGCCATCAATTCCGGGAGAGGGGACGAGCAGTACTTC. Its protein is CAINSGRGDEQYF.